The next 6 T cell receptor beta chains were all read from a single sample in a study of blood T cell repertoires in COVID-19. Using immunoSEQ multiplex PCR, the repertoire was profiled, and TCRdb retains in-frame clones only, with some absent. This sample yields about 170,000 clones, of which less than 90% are seen a single time; approximately 4.4% belongs to the top ten. Material for sequencing was PBMCs or T cells enriched from blood (not recorded which). The receptors were sampled from a woman between 45 and 60 years old who had recovered from COVID-19.

The chain joins TRBV24-1 to TRBJ1-5, with D possibly TRBD1 on 5 matching bases. Germline V gene sequence: CDR1 KGHDR, CDR2 SFDVKD. The CDR3 covers 15 residues. V was cut by 5 bases and J by 2 bases, with 12 bases left in between. The CDR3 bases are TGTGCCACCAGTGCCCGGGGGGGTGGCAATCAGCCCCAGCATTTT. This sequence encodes CATSARGGGNQPQHF.

This chain uses TRBV28 with TRBJ2-1, with D uncertain. The V gene's germline CDR1 is MDHEN and CDR2 SYDVKM. This CDR3 spans 12 amino acids. Trimming shortened V by 5 bases and J by 10 bases, and 12 bases separated the two germline ends. Written as DNA, the CDR3 is TGTGCCAGCAGTCTAATCCTCCGGGAGCAGTTCTTC. This sequence encodes CASSLILREQFF.

The V gene is TRBV6-5, the J gene TRBJ2-3; no firm D call. V shed 5 bases and J shed 7 bases, with 16 bases lying between them. CDR3 length: 14 amino acids. Per germline, CDR1 MNHEY and CDR2 SVGAGI. CDR3 residues: CASSPSPVGNTQYF. CDR3 bases: TGTGCCAGCAGTCCCTCCCCGGTGGGCAATACGCAGTATTTT.

This chain connects TRBV6-5 to TRBJ2-7, with 7 bases fitting TRBD1. J was trimmed by 6 bases and V by 6 bases; bases with no gene match: 8. Looked up from germline, CDR1 is MNHEY and CDR2 is SVGAGI. The CDR3 runs 13 residues. CDR3 residues: CASSRDRRGEQYV. In nucleotides, the CDR3 is TGTGCCAGCAGCCGGGACAGACGAGGCGAGCAGTACGTC.

The chain couples TRBV5-1 to TRBJ2-5; 9 nucleotides agree with TRBD1. The CDR3 runs 13 residues. The germline gives CDR1 SGHRS, CDR2 YFSETQ. The trim removed 7 bases at V and 2 bases at J, leaving 3 bases unmatched. CDR3 coding DNA: TGCGCCAGCGGGACAGGGCGACAAGAGACCCAGTACTTC. Protein sequence: CASGTGRQETQYF. Looking up the rest from reference TRBV5-1 and TRBJ2-5 gives the full variable domain: KAGVTQTPRYLIKTRGQQVTLSCSPISGHRSVSWYQQTPGQGLQFLFEYFSETQRNKGNFPGRFSGRQFSNSRSEMNVSTLELGDSALYLCASGTGRQETQYFGPGTRLLVL.

The chain joins TRBV30 to TRBJ1-3; D call uncertain. From germline, CDR1 is GTSNPN and CDR2 SVGIG (reference sequence). V was pared by 0 bases and J by 4 bases, with 13 bases between. This CDR3 is built from 15 residues. The CDR3 DNA sequence: TGTGCCTGGAGTGTAAAGGGAGGGCGCGGAAACACCATATATTTT. Its translation is CAWSVKGGRGNTIYF.